The 20 T cell receptor beta chains below were found in one sample sequenced in a study of OX40 agonist ivuxolimab in advanced cancers. Method: immunoSEQ multiplex PCR; TCRdb's copy keeps in-frame clones and lacks some. Among about 45,000 clones, just over 90% were seen once, and the ten largest hold over 15%. Sequencing was performed on CD4+ or CD8+ T cells sorted from blood, taken in a trial of the OX40 agonist ivuxolimab. The source is an adult with an advanced solid tumor such as melanoma, head and neck, liver or kidney cancer.

V gene TRBV2 combines with J gene TRBJ1-3; 8 nucleotides agree with TRBD1. The CDR3 loop spans 14 amino acids. Germline V lookup: CDR1 SNHLY, CDR2 FYNNEI. The V gene end was trimmed by 5 bases and the J gene end by 2 bases; junction bases not matched to a gene: 2. The CDR3 spells CASSRTGTGNTIYF. The DNA for the CDR3 is TGTGCCAGCAGTCGGACAGGGACTGGAAACACCATATATTTT.

This chain links TRBV11-3 with TRBJ2-1; either TRBD1 or TRBD2 may supply D (5 bases each). In germline, CDR1 is SGHNT, CDR2 YENEEA. V lost 2 bases and J 6 bases, leaving 14 bases between the germline ends. This CDR3 has 15 amino acids. The CDR3 DNA reads as TGTGCCAGCAGCTTATGGGGGAGTGAGGGCAATGAGCAGTTCTTC. The encoded protein is CASSLWGSEGNEQFF. Full variable domain (remainder filled in from reference TRBV11-3 and TRBJ2-1): EAGVVQSPRYKIIEKKQPVAFWCNPISGHNTLYWYLQNLGQGPELLIRYENEEAVDDSQLPKDRFSAERLKGVDSTLKIQPAELGDSAVYLCASSLWGSEGNEQFFGPGTRLTVL.

V and J are TRBV7-6 and TRBJ2-7; 9 bases fit TRBD1. Per germline, CDR1 SGHVS and CDR2 FNYEAQ. V was clipped by 3 bases and J by 2 bases; unmatched bases: 8. CDR3 length: 16 residues. CDR3 sequence reads: CASSLEPGQGPYEQYF. The CDR3 DNA reads TGTGCCAGCAGCTTGGAACCGGGACAGGGACCCTACGAGCAGTACTTC.

The rearrangement uses TRBV29-1 and TRBJ2-5; 7 positions match TRBD1. This CDR3 contains 11 residues. The V gene's germline CDR1 is SQVTM and CDR2 ANQGSEA. The ends lost 7 bases at V and 2 bases at J; junction bases unmatched: 1. As DNA, the CDR3 is TGCAGCGCCAGGGGGCAAGAGACCCAGTACTTC. Residues: CSARGQETQYF.

The chain uses TRBV9 and TRBJ2-7; a weak D match, TRBD1 (6 bases). The CDR3 has 15 residues. From germline, CDR1 is SGDLS and CDR2 YYNGEE. V was shortened by 3 bases and J by 3 bases, with 16 bases between the two germline ends. The DNA for the CDR3 is TGTGCCAGCAGCGGGCTCCGGGACAACCACTACGAGCAGTACTTC. Translated: CASSGLRDNHYEQYF.

This chain links TRBV9 with TRBJ1-2; D may be TRBD1 (6 bases). In germline, CDR1 is SGDLS, CDR2 YYNGEE. Trimming shortened V by 2 bases and J by 1 base, and 15 bases separated the two germline ends. This CDR3 contains 16 residues. As DNA, the CDR3 is TGTGCCAGCAGCGTCGGGGGGGCAGGGAATAACTATGGCTACACCTTC. Its protein is CASSVGGAGNNYGYTF.

As for this clone: An end of the junction differs from the germline gene, which may be a read error. The V and J genes are TRBV10-3 and TRBJ2-7, with D possibly being TRBD1 or TRBD2 (5 bases each). Germline V gene lookup returns CDR1 ENHRY and CDR2 SYGVKD. This CDR3 has 14 amino acids. CDR3 in DNA: TGTGCCAGCAGTTACGGGGCATACTCCTACGAGCAGTACTTC. This gives the protein CASSYGAYSYEQYF.

This chain uses TRBV18 with TRBJ2-3; 7 bases are a match to TRBD1. The V gene's germline CDR1 is KGHSH and CDR2 LQKENI. The length of the CDR3 is 15 residues. J was trimmed by 1 base and V by 4 bases; bases with no gene match: 5. In DNA form, the CDR3 reads TGTGCCAGCTCACTAGGAACAGGGGGCACAGATACGCAGTATTTT. Encoded protein: CASSLGTGGTDTQYF.

The CDR3 loop is CASSIGPPTGEQYF. CDR3 coding DNA: TGTGCCAGCAGCATCGGACCCCCAACCGGGGAGCAGTACTTC. The J gene is TRBJ2-7, the V gene TRBV7-9; D gene unclear. V dropped 5 bases and J dropped 7 bases, with 18 bases sitting between them. The CDR3 is 14 residues long. CDR1 and CDR2 (germline): SEHNR, FQNEAQ (reference sequence).

The chain has TRBV7-8 and TRBJ2-7; 9 positions match TRBD1. V trimming: 5 bases; J trimming: 1 base; junction bases outside the gene matches: 3. CDR1 and CDR2 from the germline V gene are SGHVS and FQNEAQ. The CDR3 spans 14 residues. The chain's CDR3 is CASSVGTGSYEQYF. DNA for the CDR3: TGTGCCAGCAGCGTTGGGACAGGGTCCTACGAGCAGTACTTC.

This chain connects TRBV11-2 to TRBJ2-7; the match to TRBD2 covers 14 bases. With V trimmed by 2 bases and J by 3 bases, 6 bases remained unmatched. Germline CDR1 reads SGHAT; CDR2 reads FQNNGV. The length of the CDR3 is 17 residues. The CDR3 nucleotides are TGTGCCAGCAGCTTACCGCCGGGACTAGCGGGAGACTACGAGCAGTACTTC. Protein sequence: CASSLPPGLAGDYEQYF.

V and J are TRBV19 and TRBJ2-5; tentatively, D is TRBD1 (5 bases). CDR3 length: 13 residues. The V gene's germline CDR1 is LNHDA and CDR2 SQIVND (reference sequence). V was clipped by 1 base and J by 4 bases, with 7 bases between them. CDR3 DNA sequence: TGTGCCAGTAGTATAGGGGGCGCAGAGACCCAGTACTTC. This codes for CASSIGGAETQYF.

The CDR3 protein is CASGTENEQFF. The CDR3 DNA reads as TGTGCCAGCGGGACCGAGAATGAGCAGTTCTTC. This chain uses TRBV27 with TRBJ2-1; D may match TRBD1 or TRBD2 (5 bases each). CDR3 size: 11 residues. V lost 8 bases and J lost 7, with 9 bases in between. Germline V gene data show CDR1 as MNHEY and CDR2 as SMNVEV (reference sequence).

This sequence joins TRBV19 and TRBJ2-3, with D perhaps TRBD1 or TRBD2 (6 bases each). The V gene lost 7 bases and the J gene lost 0 bases, with 14 bases spanning the gap. The CDR3 spans 15 residues. Germline loops: CDR1 LNHDA, CDR2 SQIVND (reference sequence). Here the CDR3 DNA reads TGTGCCAGTAACCCAACGGGGGCCAGCACAGATACGCAGTATTTT. This encodes CASNPTGASTDTQYF.

In its sample, this clone was seen once. The J gene is TRBJ2-3, the V gene TRBV7-6; D tentatively reads TRBD1 or TRBD2 (6 bases each). Between the trimmed V and J ends, which lost 5 bases and 2 bases, there was a span of 20 bases. This CDR3 has 17 amino acids. Per germline, CDR1 SGHVS and CDR2 FNYEAQ. The CDR3, as DNA: TGTGCCAGCAGCCCGAGGGGGGTGACTACCCCCACAGATACGCAGTATTTT. Protein: CASSPRGVTTPTDTQYF.

The V gene is TRBV6-1, the J gene TRBJ2-1; TRBD2 matches 11 bases. This CDR3 region has 18 residues. With 1 base clipped from V and 4 bases from J, the junction kept 9 bases outside the gene matches. The germline CDR1 and CDR2 sequences are MNHNS and SASEGT. The CDR3 protein is CASSEEPPGTSGYNEQFF. The CDR3 DNA reads as TGTGCCAGCAGTGAAGAGCCTCCCGGGACTAGCGGATACAATGAGCAGTTCTTC.

J is TRBJ1-2 and V is TRBV5-1; D remains ambiguous. Per germline, CDR1 SGHRS and CDR2 YFSETQ. This CDR3 spans 14 amino acids. Trimming left V 5 bases short and J 6 bases short, with 17 bases between. DNA for the CDR3: TGCGCCAGCAGGAAAGAGAGGACCCCCGATGGCTACACCTTC. Its translation: CASRKERTPDGYTF.

The gene calls are TRBV4-1 and TRBJ2-2; TRBD2 might be the D (5 bases). The CDR3 covers 17 residues. The germline gives CDR1 MGHRA, CDR2 YSYEKL. The V end lost 0 bases, the J end lost 0 bases, and 11 bases lay between the germline ends. CDR3 sequence: CASSQDPERPNTGELFF. CDR3 nucleotides: TGCGCCAGCAGCCAAGATCCGGAGCGGCCGAACACCGGGGAGCTGTTTTTT.

This chain links TRBV14 with TRBJ1-2; no clear D gene. The germline gives CDR1 SGHDN, CDR2 FVKESK. V lost 0 bases and J lost 7, with 12 bases in between. The CDR3 consists of 14 residues. CDR3 amino acids: CASSQDYSDGGYTF. CDR3 bases: TGTGCCAGCAGCCAAGATTATAGCGATGGTGGCTACACCTTC.

The chain carries TRBV7-8 and TRBJ2-7; D remains unclear. Germline loops: CDR1 SGHVS, CDR2 FQNEAQ. Trimming shortened V by 5 bases and J by 3 bases, and 11 bases separated the two germline ends. The CDR3 length is 13 residues. The CDR3 protein is CASSLIGDYEQYF. For the CDR3, the DNA is TGTGCCAGCAGCCTGATAGGAGACTACGAGCAGTACTTC.